These 24 T cell receptor beta chains were sequenced from one sample in a study of cytomegalovirus exposure and HLA in healthy donors. PCR involved 60 Vbeta and 13 Jbeta primers. Repertoires were generated with immunoSEQ multiplex PCR, while TCRdb's copy carries only in-frame clones and drops some. The profile covers around 130,000 clones, with approximately 80% appearing a single time and 1.5% to 2% taken by the ten largest. The sequenced sample was PBMCs. These receptors were collected from a man aged 40-55 years in good health and CMV-seronegative.

This chain uses TRBV10-3 with TRBJ1-3; D is unclear. The CDR3 length is 15 residues. In germline, CDR1 is ENHRY, CDR2 SYGVKD. Trimming removed 2 bases from V and 0 bases from J, with 8 bases in between. DNA for the CDR3: TGTGCCATCAGTGAGGGGCCAGACTCTGGAAACACCATATATTTT. Amino acids: CAISEGPDSGNTIYF.

The rearrangement joins TRBV7-9 to TRBJ2-1, with 10 bases identical to TRBD2. There are 16 residues in the CDR3. Germline V gene lookup returns CDR1 SEHNR and CDR2 FQNEAQ (reference sequence). V shed 6 bases, J shed 0 bases, and the junction held 5 bases outside the gene matches. This chain's CDR3 is CASRSTSGISYNEQFF. CDR3 coding DNA: TGTGCCAGCAGATCTACTAGCGGGATCTCCTACAATGAGCAGTTCTTC.

This CDR3 is CASRGLAGDTGELFF. The CDR3 region has the DNA TGTGCCAGCAGGGGACTAGCGGGGGACACCGGGGAGCTGTTTTTT. This chain connects TRBV6-1 to TRBJ2-2; 14 positions agree with TRBD2. Germline values: CDR1 MNHNS, CDR2 SASEGT. After removal of 6 bases from V and 3 bases from J, the junction contained 0 bases not matched to a gene. CDR3 length equals 15 residues.

CDR3 loop: CASSLGTSGRAQETQYF. CDR3 nucleotide sequence: TGCGCCAGCAGCTTGGGGACTAGCGGGAGGGCCCAAGAGACCCAGTACTTC. This chain connects TRBV5-1 to TRBJ2-5, with 15 bases aligning to TRBD2. The CDR3 contains 17 residues. Trimming cost V 0 bases and J 1 base; bases outside gene matches: 1. CDR1 and CDR2 from the germline V gene are SGHRS and YFSETQ.

The chain joins TRBV28 to TRBJ2-3; no definite D call. CDR1 MDHEN and CDR2 SYDVKM come from the germline V gene. V was cut by 5 bases and J by 5 bases, with 17 bases left in between. This CDR3 is built from 15 residues. The CDR3 here is CASSILEVAQDTQYF. CDR3 coding DNA: TGTGCCAGCAGTATCCTTGAAGTAGCCCAAGATACGCAGTATTTT.

The chain joins TRBV6-5 to TRBJ2-7, with a weak D call TRBD1 (5 bases). V dropped 6 bases and J dropped 4 bases, with 10 bases sitting between them. Germline V gene lookup returns CDR1 MNHEY and CDR2 SVGAGI. CDR3 length: 12 amino acids. CDR3 region: CASRKGMYEQYF. The CDR3 DNA sequence: TGTGCCAGCAGGAAGGGGATGTACGAGCAGTACTTC.

J is TRBJ2-3 and V is TRBV5-1; 7 nucleotides match TRBD2. After removal of 1 base from V and 4 bases from J, the junction contained 0 bases not matched to a gene. The CDR3 runs to 13 residues. In germline, CDR1 is SGHRS, CDR2 YFSETQ. In DNA form, the CDR3 reads TGCGCCAGCAGCTTGACTAGCGCAGATACGCAGTATTTT. This translates into CASSLTSADTQYF. The full variable domain, completed using reference TRBV5-1 and TRBJ2-3, is KAGVTQTPRYLIKTRGQQVTLSCSPISGHRSVSWYQQTPGQGLQFLFEYFSETQRNKGNFPGRFSGRQFSNSRSEMNVSTLELGDSALYLCASSLTSADTQYFGPGTRLTVL.

The V call is TRBV27, the J call TRBJ2-2, with D maybe TRBD1 (5 bases). Germline CDR1 MNHEY, CDR2 SMNVEV (reference sequence). V lost 3 bases and J lost 3, with 8 bases in between. This CDR3 has 14 amino acids. This CDR3 reads CASSFRQHTGELFF. The CDR3 bases are TGTGCCAGCAGTTTCCGACAGCACACCGGGGAGCTGTTTTTT.

This clone has just a few counts. The V call is TRBV28, the J call TRBJ2-5; TRBD1 might be the D (7 bases). Trimming removed 6 bases from V and 2 bases from J, with 16 bases in between. Germline-derived CDR1 and CDR2 are MDHEN and SYDVKM. The CDR3 is made up of 15 amino acids. CDR3 in amino acids: CASRGGGGPQETQYF. The CDR3 nucleotides read TGTGCCAGCAGGGGAGGAGGGGGCCCACAAGAGACCCAGTACTTC.

The genes are TRBV27 and TRBJ2-5, with TRBD2 identical over 7 bases. The DNA end is a closer match to TRBJ2-7, so the J assignment may be wrong. The germline V gene encodes CDR1 MNHEY and CDR2 SMNVEV (reference sequence). The CDR3 is 12 residues long. This CDR3 reads CASSPSGYEQYF. CDR3 nucleotide sequence: TGTGCCAGCAGTCCTAGCGGCTACGAGCAGTACTTC.

The V and J genes are TRBV5-8 and TRBJ1-1, with 7 bases fitting TRBD1. The germline CDR1 and CDR2 sequences are SGHTS and YDEGEE. J gave up 4 bases and V 6 bases, and 15 bases lay outside the gene matches. The CDR3 is 16 residues long. CDR3 nucleotides: TGTGCCAGCAAACATGCCCCACAGGGGATCGGCACTGAAGCTTTCTTT. Translated: CASKHAPQGIGTEAFF. The entire variable domain, with the rest obtained from reference TRBV5-8 and TRBJ1-1, is as follows: EAGVTQSPTHLIKTRGQQATLRCSPISGHTSVYWYQQALGLGLQFLLWYDEGEERNRGNFPPRFSGRQFPNYSSELNVNALELEDSALYLCASKHAPQGIGTEAFFGQGTRLTVV.

The chain uses TRBV7-9 and TRBJ1-1; 8 bases are a match to TRBD1. There are 16 residues in the CDR3. With 1 base clipped from V and 2 bases from J, the junction kept 6 bases outside the gene matches. Germline lookup yields CDR1 SEHNR and CDR2 FQNEAQ (reference sequence). CDR3 sequence (DNA): TGTGCCAGCAGCTTAGTGGGACAGGAACCTAACACTGAAGCTTTCTTT. As protein: CASSLVGQEPNTEAFF.

The J gene is TRBJ2-5, the V gene TRBV28; tentative D call: TRBD1 (6 bases). CDR1 MDHEN and CDR2 SYDVKM come from the germline V gene. CDR3 length: 17 residues. Trimming shortened V by 5 bases and J by 0 bases, and 19 bases separated the two germline ends. The CDR3 loop is CASSPFTGWVYQETQYF. CDR3 DNA: TGTGCCAGCAGTCCATTCACAGGGTGGGTGTACCAAGAGACCCAGTACTTC.

The chain recombines TRBV7-6 with TRBJ2-1; weak D call: TRBD1 (6 bases). The CDR3 is made up of 14 amino acids. The germline CDR1 and CDR2 sequences are SGHVS and FNYEAQ. V dropped 5 bases and J dropped 6 bases, with 14 bases sitting between them. The CDR3 reads CASSTKTGPNEQFF. The CDR3 DNA follows: TGTGCCAGCAGCACCAAAACAGGGCCCAATGAGCAGTTCTTC.

In this sample, this clone turned up a few times. The chain couples TRBV28 to TRBJ2-1, with 9 bases that match TRBD2. CDR1 and CDR2 from the germline V gene are MDHEN and SYDVKM. The CDR3 sequence is 14 residues long. J gave up 3 bases and V 8 bases, and 5 bases lay outside the gene matches. DNA of the CDR3: TGTGCCAGCCTGGGACTAGCTTACTACAATGAGCAGTTCTTC. Protein sequence: CASLGLAYYNEQFF.

This clone has a handful of counts. The chain carries TRBV5-1 and TRBJ2-1; D perhaps matches TRBD1 (5 bases). CDR1 is SGHRS and CDR2 is YFSETQ in the germline V gene. The CDR3 loop spans 16 amino acids. The V end lost 0 bases, the J end lost 4 bases, and 14 bases lay between the germline ends. The CDR3 DNA follows: TGCGCCAGCAGCTTGGAAGTACAGGCTTCATACAATGAGCAGTTCTTC. Amino acids: CASSLEVQASYNEQFF.

This chain links TRBV6-5 with TRBJ2-7; D may be TRBD1 (6 bases). The CDR3 is 14 amino acids. The germline V gene encodes CDR1 MNHEY and CDR2 SVGAGI. Trimming took 6 bases from V and 1 from J, leaving 13 bases between them. The CDR3: CASRMDSQSYEQYF. In DNA, the CDR3 is TGTGCCAGCAGGATGGACAGCCAGTCCTACGAGCAGTACTTC.

This clone was seen a single time. The V gene is TRBV9, the J gene TRBJ2-3; a possible D gene is TRBD1 (6 bases). From germline, CDR1 is SGDLS and CDR2 YYNGEE. There are 14 residues in the CDR3. Trimming took 4 bases from V and 2 from J, leaving 11 bases between them. The CDR3 region is CASSSRTATDTQYF. CDR3 DNA: TGTGCCAGCAGCTCACGGACAGCCACAGATACGCAGTATTTT. Using reference TRBV9 and TRBJ2-3 for the parts outside the CDR3, the full variable domain is DSGVTQTPKHLITATGQRVTLRCSPRSGDLSVYWYQQSLDQGLQFLIQYYNGEERAKGNILERFSAQQFPDLHSELNLSSLELGDSALYFCASSSRTATDTQYFGPGTRLTVL.

This chain links TRBV4-2 with TRBJ2-7; 7 bases line up with TRBD1. V trimming: 1 base; J trimming: 3 bases; junction bases outside the gene matches: 3. Germline V gene lookup returns CDR1 LGHNA and CDR2 YNFKEQ. This CDR3 spans 14 amino acids. The CDR3 sequence: CASSQVGGHYEQYF. In DNA form, the CDR3 reads TGTGCCAGCAGCCAAGTAGGGGGCCACTACGAGCAGTACTTC.

The J gene is TRBJ2-3, the V gene TRBV30; 8 nucleotides line up with TRBD1. The CDR3 is 12 amino acids. The germline gives CDR1 GTSNPN, CDR2 SVGIG (reference sequence). The J segment lost 4 bases and the V segment lost 4 bases, leaving 1 base of the junction unmatched. The CDR3 loop reads CAWTGGADTQYF. CDR3 in DNA: TGTGCCTGGACAGGGGGCGCAGATACGCAGTATTTT.

The chain carries TRBV6-5 and TRBJ2-5; D possibly corresponds to TRBD2 (5 bases). The J call may be incorrect, as the DNA end agrees better with TRBJ2-7. CDR1 and CDR2 (germline): MNHEY, SVGAGI. The CDR3 runs 13 residues. The DNA of the CDR3 is TGTGCCAGCAGTGGACTCGGTAGCTACGAGCAGTACTTC. This sequence encodes CASSGLGSYEQYF.

V is TRBV18 and J is TRBJ2-7; tentatively, D is TRBD2 (5 bases). The CDR3 is made up of 15 amino acids. The V end was cut by 6 bases, the J end by 2 bases, with 17 bases between. Germline V gene sequence: CDR1 KGHSH, CDR2 LQKENI. CDR3 protein: CASSVHGKTPYEQYF. CDR3 coding DNA: TGTGCCAGCTCGGTTCACGGGAAGACCCCCTACGAGCAGTACTTC. Full variable domain (missing parts from reference TRBV18 and TRBJ2-7): NAGVMQNPRHLVRRRGQEARLRCSPMKGHSHVYWYRQLPEEGLKFMVYLQKENIIDESGMPKERFSAEFPKEGPSILRIQQVVRGDSAAYFCASSVHGKTPYEQYFGPGTRLTVT.

The rearrangement joins TRBV15 to TRBJ2-2; no reliable D call. The CDR3 length is 18 residues. Germline lookup yields CDR1 LNHNV and CDR2 YYDKDF (reference sequence). Trimming took 0 bases from V and 1 from J, leaving 15 bases between them. CDR3 bases: TGTGCCACCAGCAGAGATAGCATGGAAATATGGAACACCGGGGAGCTGTTTTTT. Translation gives CATSRDSMEIWNTGELFF.

The chain links TRBV20-1 to TRBJ1-1; the D is unclear. Germline loops: CDR1 DFQATT, CDR2 SNEGSKA (reference sequence). This CDR3 region has 10 residues. As DNA, the CDR3 is TGCAGCTCCGGGAACACTGAAGCTTTCTTT. Translating gives CSSGNTEAFF.